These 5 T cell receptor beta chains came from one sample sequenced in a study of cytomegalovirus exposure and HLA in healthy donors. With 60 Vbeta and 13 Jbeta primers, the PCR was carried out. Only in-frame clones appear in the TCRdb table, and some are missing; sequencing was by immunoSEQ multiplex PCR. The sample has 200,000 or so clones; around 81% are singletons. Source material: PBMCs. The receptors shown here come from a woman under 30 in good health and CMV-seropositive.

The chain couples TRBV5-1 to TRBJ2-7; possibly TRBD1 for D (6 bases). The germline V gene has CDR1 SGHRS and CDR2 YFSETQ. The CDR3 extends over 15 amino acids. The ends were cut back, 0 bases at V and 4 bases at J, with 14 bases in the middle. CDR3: CASSLATGRGYEQYF. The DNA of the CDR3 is TGCGCCAGCAGCTTGGCCACAGGGCGAGGGTACGAGCAGTACTTC.

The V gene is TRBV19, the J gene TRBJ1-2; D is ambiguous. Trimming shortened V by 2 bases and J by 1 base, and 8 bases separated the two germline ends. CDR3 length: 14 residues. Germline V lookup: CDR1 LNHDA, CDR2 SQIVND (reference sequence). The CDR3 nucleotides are TGTGCCAGTAGTATACGCAGTCTTAACTATGGCTACACCTTC. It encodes CASSIRSLNYGYTF.

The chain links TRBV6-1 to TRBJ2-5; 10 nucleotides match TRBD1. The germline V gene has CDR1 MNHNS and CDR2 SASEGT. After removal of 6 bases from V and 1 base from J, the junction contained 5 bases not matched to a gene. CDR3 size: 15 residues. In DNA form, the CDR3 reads TGTGCCAGCAGGGGGACAGGGGACCGCCAAGAGACCCAGTACTTC. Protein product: CASRGTGDRQETQYF.

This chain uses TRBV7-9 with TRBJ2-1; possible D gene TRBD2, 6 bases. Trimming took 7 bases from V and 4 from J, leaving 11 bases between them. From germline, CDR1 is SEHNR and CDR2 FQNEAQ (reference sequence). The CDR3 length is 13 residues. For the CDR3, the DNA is TGTGCCAGCAACTCAGGGACTTACAATGAGCAGTTCTTC. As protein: CASNSGTYNEQFF.

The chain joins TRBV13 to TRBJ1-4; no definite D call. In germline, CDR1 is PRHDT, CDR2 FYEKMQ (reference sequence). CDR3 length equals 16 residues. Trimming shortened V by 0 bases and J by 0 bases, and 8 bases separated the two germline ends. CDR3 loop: CASSLGYGSTNEKLFF. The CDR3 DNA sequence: TGTGCCAGCAGCTTAGGTTACGGTTCAACTAATGAAAAACTGTTTTTT.